Shown below are 16 T cell receptor beta chains from a single sample sequenced in a study of response to subunit inactivated influenza vaccine. One entry per CDR3 protein results from TCRdb running MiXCR on the RT-PCR reads. Found here are 450,000 to 600,000 distinct CDR3 sequences, 7.6% of them singletons; the top ten hold 13%. Sample: PBMCs from blood, taken less than 30 months after vaccination. The source is a man between 45 and 75 years old who received an inactivated influenza vaccine.

This clonotype has just a few counts. V is TRBV25-1 and J is TRBJ1-2; D uncertain. V lost 4 bases and J 8 bases, leaving 20 bases between the germline ends. Per the germline V gene, CDR1 is MGHDK and CDR2 is SYGVNS. This CDR3 is built from 15 residues. The CDR3 region is CASSAQGRDIGGYTF. CDR3 bases: TGTGCCAGCAGTGCACAAGGACGGGATATCGGGGGCTACACCTTC.

The genes are TRBV20-1 and TRBJ1-2; D is undetermined. The CDR3 runs to 13 residues. V lost 3 bases and J lost 2, with 10 bases in between. Per germline, CDR1 DFQATT and CDR2 SNEGSKA (reference sequence). The CDR3 sequence: CSASLNRNYGYTF. The CDR3 nucleotides read TGCAGTGCTAGTCTCAATCGGAACTATGGCTACACCTTC.

This clonotype was seen only a few times. The chain has TRBV5-1 and TRBJ2-4; the match to TRBD1 covers 12 bases. The CDR3 has 16 residues. V shed 4 bases, J shed 8 bases, and the junction held 10 bases outside the gene matches. Germline V gives CDR1 SGHRS, CDR2 YFSETQ. In nucleotides, the CDR3 is TGCGCCAGCAGCGAACTTCGGGACAGGGGGCAAGACATTCAGTACTTC. Amino acid sequence: CASSELRDRGQDIQYF.

This clonotype was observed at least ten times. CDR3: CASSLDNENIQYF. CDR3 coding DNA: TGTGCCAGCAGCTTGGATAACGAAAACATTCAGTACTTC. This chain connects TRBV5-5 to TRBJ2-4, with D hard to call. The V gene lost 0 bases and the J gene lost 5 bases, with 6 bases spanning the gap. The germline V gene encodes CDR1 SGHKS and CDR2 YYEKEE (reference sequence). CDR3 length: 13 amino acids.

This clonotype showed up just a few times. The CDR3 DNA is TGTGCCAGCAGTGAGGTTAGCAGCTCCTACGAGCAGTACTTC. Its protein is CASSEVSSSYEQYF. The J gene is TRBJ2-7, the V gene TRBV2; D is unresolved. Trimming cost V 3 bases and J 0 bases, with 9 bases left between them. Germline V gene data show CDR1 as SNHLY and CDR2 as FYNNEI. This CDR3 contains 14 residues.

This clonotype has a handful of counts. The V and J genes are TRBV20-1 and TRBJ2-7, with TRBD2 matching over 8 bases. This CDR3 is built from 13 residues. The V and J ends lost 3 bases and 4 bases, in that order; junction bases with no gene match: 5. Germline V gene data show CDR1 as DFQATT and CDR2 as SNEGSKA (reference sequence). CDR3: CSASTIAGYEQYF. CDR3 bases: TGCAGTGCTAGTACCATAGCGGGGTACGAGCAGTACTTC.

The table lists this clonotype with a few counts. The chain recombines TRBV20-1 with TRBJ1-5, with D maybe TRBD1 (6 bases). Between the trimmed V and J ends, which lost 4 bases and 4 bases, there was a span of 20 bases. CDR3 length: 16 residues. From germline, CDR1 is DFQATT and CDR2 SNEGSKA (reference sequence). In DNA form, the CDR3 reads TGCAGTGCTAAGACATTGGACAGCTCAAGGAATCAGCCCCAGCATTTT. The encoded protein is CSAKTLDSSRNQPQHF.

The genes are TRBV9 and TRBJ2-2; no firm D call. The V gene's germline CDR1 is SGDLS and CDR2 YYNGEE. The CDR3 length is 13 residues. V shed 4 bases and J shed 7 bases, with 11 bases lying between them. CDR3 bases: TGTGCCAGCAGCCTACCAACTGGCGGGGAGCTGTTTTTT. It codes for CASSLPTGGELFF.

The CDR3 coding sequence is TGCGCCAGCAGCTTATCAGGAAAAGGGGGCGTGAACACTGAAGCTTTCTTT. This translates into CASSLSGKGGVNTEAFF. The chain recombines TRBV5-1 with TRBJ1-1; 7 nucleotides line up with TRBD1. Germline values: CDR1 SGHRS, CDR2 YFSETQ. The CDR3 is made up of 17 amino acids. V was clipped by 2 bases and J by 0 bases; unmatched bases: 10.

The CDR3 region is CATSDPRGGRADTQYF. The CDR3 DNA reads as TGTGCCACCAGTGACCCGCGGGGGGGCCGGGCAGATACGCAGTATTTT. The chain carries TRBV24-1 and TRBJ2-3; 9 bases are a match to TRBD2. The germline CDR1 and CDR2 sequences are KGHDR and SFDVKD. The CDR3 runs 16 residues. V was clipped by 4 bases and J by 4 bases; unmatched bases: 8.

This clonotype has ten or more counts. The chain is built from TRBV2 and TRBJ2-1, with TRBD1 matching 9 bases. The junction had 3 bases not matched to a gene; V was cut back by 3 bases and J by 9 bases. The CDR3 is made up of 13 amino acids. Germline V gene lookup returns CDR1 SNHLY and CDR2 FYNNEI. CDR3 nucleotide sequence: TGTGCCAGCAGTGAGGGACAGGGAAGTGAGCAGTTCTTC. Amino acids: CASSEGQGSEQFF.

This clonotype was counted ten times or more. For the CDR3, the DNA is TGTGCCAGCAGCGTACTCAGCGGGGGGTTTGGCGAGCAGTACTTC. Its translation is CASSVLSGGFGEQYF. The chain employs TRBV9 and TRBJ2-7; 9 bases align to TRBD2. The CDR3 loop spans 15 amino acids. Germline loops: CDR1 SGDLS, CDR2 YYNGEE. With V trimmed by 1 base and J by 6 bases, 8 bases remained unmatched.

The rearrangement joins TRBV29-1 to TRBJ1-5; 10 nucleotides agree with TRBD1. The CDR3 loop spans 16 amino acids. Germline CDR1 reads SQVTM; CDR2 reads ANQGSEA. Trimming at V came to 6 bases and at J to 2 bases, leaving 10 bases not matched to a gene. CDR3 loop: CSVPETGTGGNQPQHF. The CDR3 DNA follows: TGCAGCGTCCCTGAAACCGGGACAGGGGGCAATCAGCCCCAGCATTTT.

This chain connects TRBV5-1 to TRBJ1-4, with 8 nucleotides matching TRBD1. The V gene end was trimmed by 6 bases and the J gene end by 3 bases; junction bases not matched to a gene: 7. The CDR3 contains 15 residues. CDR1 SGHRS and CDR2 YFSETQ come from the germline V gene. The CDR3 region is CASNNQGAANEKLFF. The CDR3 coding sequence is TGCGCCAGCAACAACCAGGGGGCGGCTAATGAAAAACTGTTTTTT.

This clonotype was observed at least ten times. The gene calls are TRBV24-1 and TRBJ2-3, with D perhaps matching TRBD1 (5 bases). V was trimmed by 0 bases and J by 0 bases, leaving 6 bases between them. The germline CDR1 and CDR2 sequences are KGHDR and SFDVKD. This CDR3 is 15 amino acids long. The CDR3 DNA follows: TGTGCCACCAGTGATTTGGGGGCCAGCACAGATACGCAGTATTTT. Residues: CATSDLGASTDTQYF.

The sample holds many counts of this clonotype. The chain recombines TRBV7-9 with TRBJ2-1; tentatively, D is TRBD2 (5 bases). The CDR3 consists of 12 residues. In germline, CDR1 is SEHNR, CDR2 FQNEAQ (reference sequence). V was shortened by 10 bases and J by 3 bases, with 10 bases between the two germline ends. DNA for the CDR3: TGTGCCACGCGGAGCGGCTACAATGAGCAGTTCTTC. Protein: CATRSGYNEQFF.